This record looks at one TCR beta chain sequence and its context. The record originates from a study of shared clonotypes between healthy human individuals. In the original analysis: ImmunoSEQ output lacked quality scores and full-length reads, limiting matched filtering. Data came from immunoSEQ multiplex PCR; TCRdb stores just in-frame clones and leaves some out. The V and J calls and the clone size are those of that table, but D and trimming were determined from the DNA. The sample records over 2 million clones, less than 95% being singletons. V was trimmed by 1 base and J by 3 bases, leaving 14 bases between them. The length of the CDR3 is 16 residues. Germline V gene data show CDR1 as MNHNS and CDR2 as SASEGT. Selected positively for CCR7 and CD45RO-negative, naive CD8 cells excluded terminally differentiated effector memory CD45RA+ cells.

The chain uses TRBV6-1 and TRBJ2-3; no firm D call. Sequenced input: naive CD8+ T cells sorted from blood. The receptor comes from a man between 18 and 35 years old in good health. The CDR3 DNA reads TGTGCCAGCAGTGAAGTGGAGACGTTGGTAACAGATACGCAGTATTTT. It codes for CASSEVETLVTDTQYF.